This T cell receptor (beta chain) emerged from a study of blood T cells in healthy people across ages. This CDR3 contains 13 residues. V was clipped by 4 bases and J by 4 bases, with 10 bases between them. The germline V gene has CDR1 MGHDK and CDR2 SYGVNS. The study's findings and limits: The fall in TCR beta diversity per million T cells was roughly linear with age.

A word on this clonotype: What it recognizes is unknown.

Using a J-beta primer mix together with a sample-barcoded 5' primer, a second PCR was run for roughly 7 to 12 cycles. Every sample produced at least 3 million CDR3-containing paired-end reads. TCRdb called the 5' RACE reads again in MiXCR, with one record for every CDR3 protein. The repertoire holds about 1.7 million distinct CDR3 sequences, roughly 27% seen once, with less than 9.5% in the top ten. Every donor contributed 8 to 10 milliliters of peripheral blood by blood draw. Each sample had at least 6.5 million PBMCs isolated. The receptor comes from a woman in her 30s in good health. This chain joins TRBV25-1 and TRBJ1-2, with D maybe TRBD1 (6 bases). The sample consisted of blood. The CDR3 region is CASSGRTAYGYTF. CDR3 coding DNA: TGTGCCAGCAGTGGCAGGACAGCCTATGGCTACACCTTC.